Detailed here is one T cell receptor beta chain. This entry belongs to a study of T-cell reconstitution after alpha-beta-depleted transplantation in children. Germline CDR1 is SGHRS and CDR2 is YFSETQ. CDR3 length: 13 residues. The ends were cut back, 4 bases at V and 1 base at J, with 8 bases in the middle. It was with unique molecular identifiers that the TCRbeta library was prepared. Each CDR3 protein gets one entry after TCRdb re-called the PCR reads with MiXCR. Of some 290,000 distinct CDR3 sequences in the sample, 9.5% to 10% were seen once. The origin of this receptor is a human donor who donated a stem cell graft to a child with SCID. The input for sequencing was PBMCs from the stem cell graft donor, taken from the stem cell graft. The genes are TRBV5-1 and TRBJ1-1; D unresolved. CDR3 nucleotides: TGCGCCAGCAGCATGGGAAGGAACACTGAAGCTTTCTTT. It encodes CASSMGRNTEAFF. The full variable domain, in which reference TRBV5-1 and TRBJ1-1 provide the parts outside the CDR3, is KAGVTQTPRYLIKTRGQQVTLSCSPISGHRSVSWYQQTPGQGLQFLFEYFSETQRNKGNFPGRFSGRQFSNSRSEMNVSTLELGDSALYLCASSMGRNTEAFFGQGTRLTVV.